Below, one T cell receptor beta chain is given with its context. The sample originates from a study of blood T cell repertoires in COVID-19. The wider study: Whether acute or convalescent, the COVID-19 samples came from the United States, Italy and Spain. PBMCs, B-cell-depleted T cells, or T cells were the source of the cDNA or gDNA that made up the material.

Germline V gene sequence: CDR1 SNHLY, CDR2 FYNNEI. V lost 2 bases to trimming and J lost 0 bases, with 11 bases between them. CDR3 length: 16 amino acids. Methods used by the authors: The assay estimated nucleated cells by amplifying reference gene primers. TCRdb keeps only in-frame clones here, not all; method: immunoSEQ multiplex PCR. The V and J calls and clone size come from that table; D and trimming were worked out from the DNA. Among over 70,000 clones listed, approximately 89% were seen once. This chain uses TRBV2 with TRBJ1-3; D is ambiguous. The TCR was taken from a woman of 80 years or more with acute or convalescent COVID-19. Sequences were obtained from peripheral blood. The CDR3 nucleotides are TGTGCCAGCAGTGAATGGAGGACTACCTCTGGAAACACCATATATTTT. Encoded protein: CASSEWRTTSGNTIYF.